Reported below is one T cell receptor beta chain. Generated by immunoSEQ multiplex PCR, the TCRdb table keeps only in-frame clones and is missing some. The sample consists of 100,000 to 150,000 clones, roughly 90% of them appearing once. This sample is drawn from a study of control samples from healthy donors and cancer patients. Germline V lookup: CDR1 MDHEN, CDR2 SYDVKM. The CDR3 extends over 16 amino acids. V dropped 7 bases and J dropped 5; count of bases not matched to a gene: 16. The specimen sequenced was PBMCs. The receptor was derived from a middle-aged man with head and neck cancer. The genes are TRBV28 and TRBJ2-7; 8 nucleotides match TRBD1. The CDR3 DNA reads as TGTGCCAGCATCCCCTCGGGACAGGCGGGAAAGGACGAGCAGTACTTC. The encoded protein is CASIPSGQAGKDEQYF.